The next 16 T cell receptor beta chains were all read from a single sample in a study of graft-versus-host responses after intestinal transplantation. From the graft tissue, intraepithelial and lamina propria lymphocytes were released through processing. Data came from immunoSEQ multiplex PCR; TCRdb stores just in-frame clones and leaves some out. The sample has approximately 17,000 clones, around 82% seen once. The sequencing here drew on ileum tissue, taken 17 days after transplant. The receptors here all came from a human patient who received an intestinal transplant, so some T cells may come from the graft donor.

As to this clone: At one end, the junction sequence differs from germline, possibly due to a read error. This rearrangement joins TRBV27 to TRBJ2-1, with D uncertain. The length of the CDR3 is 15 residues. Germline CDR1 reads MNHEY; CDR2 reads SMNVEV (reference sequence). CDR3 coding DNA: TGTGCCAGCAGTGTATCCGGGCCTTCCTACAATGAGCAGTTCTTC. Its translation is CASSVSGPSYNEQFF.

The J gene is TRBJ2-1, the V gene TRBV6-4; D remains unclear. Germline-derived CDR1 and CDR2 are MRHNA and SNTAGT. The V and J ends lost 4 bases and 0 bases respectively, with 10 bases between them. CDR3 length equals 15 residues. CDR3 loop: CASSAGRDSYNEQFF. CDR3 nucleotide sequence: TGTGCCAGCAGTGCTGGCAGAGACTCCTACAATGAGCAGTTCTTC.

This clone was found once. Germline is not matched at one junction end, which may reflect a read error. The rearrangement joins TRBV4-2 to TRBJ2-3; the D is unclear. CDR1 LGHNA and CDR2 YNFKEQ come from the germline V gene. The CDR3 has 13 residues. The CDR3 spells CASSKEGRDTQYF. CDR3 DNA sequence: TGTGCCAGCAGCAAAGAAGGGCGGGATACGCAGTATTTT.

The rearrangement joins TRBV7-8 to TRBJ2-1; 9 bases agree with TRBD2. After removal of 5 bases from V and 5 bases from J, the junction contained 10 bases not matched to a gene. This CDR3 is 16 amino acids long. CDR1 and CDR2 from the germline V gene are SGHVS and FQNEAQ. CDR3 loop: CASSPLAGGPHNEQFF. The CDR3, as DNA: TGTGCCAGCAGCCCCCTTGCGGGAGGGCCCCACAATGAGCAGTTCTTC.

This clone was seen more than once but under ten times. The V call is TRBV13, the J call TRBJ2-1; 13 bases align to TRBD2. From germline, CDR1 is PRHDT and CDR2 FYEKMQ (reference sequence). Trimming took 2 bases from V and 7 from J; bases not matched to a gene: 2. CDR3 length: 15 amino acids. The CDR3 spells CASSLRTSGSNEQFF. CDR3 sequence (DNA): TGTGCCAGCAGCTTAAGGACTAGCGGGAGTAATGAGCAGTTCTTC.

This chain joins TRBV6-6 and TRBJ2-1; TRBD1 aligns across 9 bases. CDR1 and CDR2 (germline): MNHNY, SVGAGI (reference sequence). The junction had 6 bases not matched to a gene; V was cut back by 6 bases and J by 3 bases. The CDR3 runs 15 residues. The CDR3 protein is CASSPGQGLYNEQFF. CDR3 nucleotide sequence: TGTGCCAGCAGCCCGGGACAGGGTCTCTACAATGAGCAGTTCTTC.

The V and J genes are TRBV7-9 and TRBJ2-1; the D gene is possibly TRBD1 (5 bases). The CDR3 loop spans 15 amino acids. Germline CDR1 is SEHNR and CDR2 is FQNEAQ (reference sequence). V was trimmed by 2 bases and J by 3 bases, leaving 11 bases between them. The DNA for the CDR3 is TGTGCCAGCAGCTTACGGGCAGGGTACTACAATGAGCAGTTCTTC. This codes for CASSLRAGYYNEQFF.

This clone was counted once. CDR3 region: CAWSVRTSDTQYF. The CDR3, as DNA: TGTGCCTGGAGTGTAAGGACCAGTGATACGCAGTATTTT. V gene TRBV30 combines with J gene TRBJ2-3; D remains unclear. Germline assignment: CDR1 GTSNPN and CDR2 SVGIG (reference sequence). V was pared by 0 bases and J by 6 bases, with 10 bases between. The CDR3 runs 13 residues.

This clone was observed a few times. CDR3 region: CASSLGLTYEQYF. Here the CDR3 DNA reads TGTGCCAGCAGCTTGGGCCTCACCTACGAGCAGTACTTC. The V call is TRBV6-6, the J call TRBJ2-7; D not resolved. The CDR3 has 13 amino acids. V lost 6 bases and J lost 2, with 11 bases in between. Germline V gene lookup returns CDR1 MNHNY and CDR2 SVGAGI (reference sequence).

CDR3 residues: CASSPGQGTYYEQYF. CDR3 bases: TGTGCCAGCTCACCGGGACAGGGGACTTACTACGAGCAGTACTTC. The chain is built from TRBV18 and TRBJ2-7; 10 bases align to TRBD1. V dropped 3 bases and J dropped 3; count of bases not matched to a gene: 5. Germline loops: CDR1 KGHSH, CDR2 LQKENI. The CDR3 spans 15 residues.

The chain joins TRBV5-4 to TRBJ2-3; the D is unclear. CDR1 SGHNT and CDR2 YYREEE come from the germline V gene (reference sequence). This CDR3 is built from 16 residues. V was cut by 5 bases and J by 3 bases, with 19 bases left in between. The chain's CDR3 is CASRLVPLSTTDTQYF. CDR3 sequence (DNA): TGTGCCAGCAGACTGGTCCCGTTAAGCACAACAGATACGCAGTATTTT.

The CDR3 DNA follows: TGTGCCAGCAGTGTAGGCTACAATGAGCAGTTCTTC. It encodes CASSVGYNEQFF. The chain links TRBV6-1 to TRBJ2-1; D uncertain. V was clipped by 4 bases and J by 3 bases, with 4 bases between them. The CDR3 is 12 residues long. Germline CDR1 is MNHNS and CDR2 is SASEGT.

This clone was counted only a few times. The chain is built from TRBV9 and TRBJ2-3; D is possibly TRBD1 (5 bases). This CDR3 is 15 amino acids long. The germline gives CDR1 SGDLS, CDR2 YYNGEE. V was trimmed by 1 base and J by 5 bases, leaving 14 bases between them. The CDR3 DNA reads TGTGCCAGCAGCGTATTTGGCAGGGTGGGAGATACGCAGTATTTT. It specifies CASSVFGRVGDTQYF.

The CDR3 sequence is CASSGLEDRSSYEQYF. CDR3 nucleotide sequence: TGTGCCAGCAGTGGCCTAGAGGACCGAAGCTCCTACGAGCAGTACTTC. The rearrangement uses TRBV2 and TRBJ2-7; D unclear. CDR1 and CDR2 from the germline V gene are SNHLY and FYNNEI. This CDR3 has 16 residues. The V end was cut by 4 bases, the J end by 0 bases, with 16 bases between.

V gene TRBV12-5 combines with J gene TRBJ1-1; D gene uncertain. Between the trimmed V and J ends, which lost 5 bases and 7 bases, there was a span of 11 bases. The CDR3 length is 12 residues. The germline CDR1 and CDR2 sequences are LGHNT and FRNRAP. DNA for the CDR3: TGTGCTAGTGGTAACGACTACCTTGAAGCTTTCTTT. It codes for CASGNDYLEAFF.

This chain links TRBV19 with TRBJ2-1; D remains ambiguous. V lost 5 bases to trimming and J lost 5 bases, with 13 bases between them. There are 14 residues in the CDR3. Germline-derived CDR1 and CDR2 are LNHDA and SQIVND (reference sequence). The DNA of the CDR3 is TGTGCCAGTAGTCAATACGACCATGACAATGAGCAGTTCTTC. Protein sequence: CASSQYDHDNEQFF.